The present T cell receptor (beta chain) was sequenced within a study of blood T cells in healthy people across ages. Primers used in a second PCR of about 7 to 11 cycles were a sample-barcoded 5' primer and a J-beta primer mix. TCRdb re-analysed the 5' RACE reads in MiXCR, keeping a single row per CDR3 protein. The sample consists of around 650,000 distinct CDR3 sequences, roughly 30% of them appearing once. Unmatched junction bases numbered 5, after V lost 3 bases and J lost 0 bases. CDR1 and CDR2 (germline): DFQATT, SNEGSKA (reference sequence). The length of the CDR3 is 15 residues. V is TRBV20-1 and J is TRBJ1-5, with 7 nucleotides matching TRBD1. Sequencing input: blood. The clonotype was recovered from a woman of 80 years or more in good health. As DNA, the CDR3 is TGCAGTGCTAGTACAGGGGACTATAGCAATCAGCCCCAGCATTTT. It specifies CSASTGDYSNQPQHF.